Sequencing of this TCR beta chain was carried out in a study of T cell responses to AZD1222 COVID-19 vaccine. Study-level points and caveats: Close to half of spike-specific TCRs reportedly recognize unmutated variant regions.

The length of the CDR3 is 14 residues. CDR1 is SGHTA and CDR2 is FQGNSA in the germline V gene. Trimming at V came to 6 bases and at J to 1 base, leaving 4 bases not matched to a gene. Using immunoSEQ multiplex PCR, the repertoire was profiled, and TCRdb retains in-frame clones only, with some absent. This table holds about 66,000 clones, roughly 84% found once. Concerning this clone: The antigen remains undetermined.

The sequencing here drew on peripheral blood, taken on day 0 of AZD1222 vaccination. The rearrangement joins TRBV7-2 to TRBJ2-5, with TRBD2 identical over 8 bases. The receptor was derived from an adult in good health. The CDR3 DNA follows: TGTGCCAGCAGGCCAGCGGGGGTCCAAGAGACCCAGTACTTC. This sequence encodes CASRPAGVQETQYF.